The 22 T cell receptor beta chains below all came from one sample that was sequenced in a study of blood T cells in healthy people across ages. The authors ran a second PCR of 7 to 11 cycles using a sample-barcoded 5' primer and a J-beta primer mix. TCRdb reprocessed the 5' RACE reads via MiXCR and lists one record per CDR3 protein. The table has around 790,000 distinct CDR3 sequences, around 43% seen once. Sequencing was carried out using blood. All receptors come from a man aged 55 to 69 in good health.

The rearrangement links TRBV2 to TRBJ1-1; TRBD1 matches 9 bases. Germline CDR1 reads SNHLY; CDR2 reads FYNNEI. Trimming took 2 bases from V and 0 from J; bases not matched to a gene: 4. The CDR3 is made up of 16 amino acids. The CDR3 is CASSERGQGVNTEAFF. The DNA of the CDR3 is TGTGCCAGCAGTGAACGGGGACAGGGCGTGAACACTGAAGCTTTCTTT.

The chain carries TRBV3-1 and TRBJ2-7; D is unresolved. The CDR3 covers 12 residues. V lost 4 bases, J lost 2 bases, and 6 bases lay in between. Germline V gene lookup returns CDR1 LGHDT and CDR2 YNNKEL (reference sequence). This CDR3 is CASSRVAYEQYF. CDR3 bases: TGTGCCAGCAGCCGAGTCGCCTACGAGCAGTACTTC.

The table lists this clonotype with a few counts. The gene calls are TRBV7-2 and TRBJ2-1; the D gene is possibly TRBD2 (5 bases). Trimming took 0 bases from V and 9 from J, leaving 9 bases between them. CDR3 length: 13 amino acids. Germline lookup yields CDR1 SGHTA and CDR2 FQGNSA. CDR3 nucleotide sequence: TGTGCCAGCAGCTTAGCAAGCGGACCTGAGCAGTTCTTC. Amino acid sequence: CASSLASGPEQFF.

This clonotype was counted a few times. The chain couples TRBV5-5 to TRBJ2-6, with D perhaps matching TRBD2 (6 bases). Germline V gene sequence: CDR1 SGHKS, CDR2 YYEKEE (reference sequence). V was clipped by 4 bases and J by 3 bases, with 11 bases between them. The CDR3 has 15 residues. CDR3 sequence: CASSLLAYGANVLTF. DNA for the CDR3: TGTGCCAGCAGCCTTCTAGCGTATGGGGCCAACGTCCTGACTTTC.

This rearrangement joins TRBV5-6 to TRBJ2-1, with no clear D. V lost 2 bases, J lost 8 bases, and 8 bases lay in between. The CDR3 length is 12 residues. Germline V lookup: CDR1 SGHDT, CDR2 YYEEEE. This chain's CDR3 is CASSFSQYEQFF. The CDR3 DNA reads TGTGCCAGCAGCTTCTCACAGTATGAGCAGTTCTTC.

This clonotype was picked up a small number of times. This chain uses TRBV29-1 with TRBJ2-1, with D tentatively TRBD2 (6 bases). CDR3 length equals 14 residues. V was cut by 6 bases and J by 8 bases, with 20 bases left in between. CDR1 is SQVTM and CDR2 is ANQGSEA in the germline V gene. CDR3 coding DNA: TGCAGCGTGGATTCGGACTACCAAGGGGATGAGCAGTTCTTC. Its protein product is CSVDSDYQGDEQFF.

The chain carries TRBV7-2 and TRBJ1-4; a weak D match, TRBD1 (6 bases). From germline, CDR1 is SGHTA and CDR2 FQGNSA. This CDR3 comprises 13 residues. V lost 5 bases and J lost 8, with 12 bases in between. The DNA for the CDR3 is TGTGCCAGCAGCCAGGGGATCGGGGAAAAACTGTTTTTT. Protein: CASSQGIGEKLFF.

This clonotype occurred a few times. The CDR3 DNA reads TGTGCCAGCAGTCTTATAACTTCCGGCGGACAGGGGTTTCATGGCTACACCTTC. Translation: CASSLITSGGQGFHGYTF. This chain links TRBV27 with TRBJ1-2; 9 positions agree with TRBD1. The CDR3 totals 18 residues. The junction had 19 bases not matched to a gene; V was cut back by 5 bases and J by 6 bases. Per the germline V gene, CDR1 is MNHEY and CDR2 is SMNVEV (reference sequence).

The gene calls are TRBV6-1 and TRBJ2-1, with 11 bases lining up with TRBD2. The CDR3 consists of 17 residues. V lost 7 bases to trimming and J lost 3 bases; unmatched junction nucleotides: 11. Per the germline V gene, CDR1 is MNHNS and CDR2 is SASEGT. CDR3 DNA sequence: TGTGCCAGCACCCAGGGTTCGGGACTAGCGGACTACAATGAGCAGTTCTTC. It encodes CASTQGSGLADYNEQFF.

This clonotype was counted a single time. The chain links TRBV6-2 or TRBV6-3 to TRBJ2-1; D remains ambiguous. CDR1 is MNHEY, CDR2 SVGEGT, per germline. The CDR3 loop spans 13 amino acids. V lost 4 bases, J lost 4 bases, and 8 bases lay in between. CDR3 in amino acids: CASSSSQYNEQFF. CDR3 sequence (DNA): TGTGCCAGCAGTTCCAGTCAATACAATGAGCAGTTCTTC.

This clonotype appeared a few times. The gene calls are TRBV5-1 and TRBJ1-2; D is perhaps TRBD1 (6 bases). The V gene's germline CDR1 is SGHRS and CDR2 YFSETQ. The CDR3 runs 14 residues. V dropped 6 bases and J dropped 1 base, with 13 bases sitting between them. CDR3 nucleotide sequence: TGCGCCAGCACCTCGGACAGTAGTAACTATGGCTACACCTTC. Encoded protein: CASTSDSSNYGYTF.

This clonotype came up a few times. The chain couples TRBV5-5 to TRBJ2-3, with D perhaps assigned TRBD1 or TRBD2 (5 bases each). Germline V gene lookup returns CDR1 SGHKS and CDR2 YYEKEE (reference sequence). The CDR3 has 12 residues. Trimming pared 3 bases from V and 6 bases from J, leaving 8 bases between. CDR3 loop: CASSWGWDTQYF. As DNA, the CDR3 is TGTGCCAGCAGCTGGGGGTGGGATACGCAGTATTTT.

In its sample, this clonotype was seen many times. The chain links TRBV7-9 to TRBJ2-7; TRBD1 matches at 8 bases. Germline-derived CDR1 and CDR2 are SEHNR and FQNEAQ (reference sequence). The CDR3 contains 13 residues. V shed 5 bases and J 3 bases; nucleotides not matched to a gene: 3. The CDR3 region has the DNA TGTGCCAGCAGCGCCGGGACAGGCTACGAGCAGTACTTC. As protein: CASSAGTGYEQYF.

This sequence joins TRBV7-2 and TRBJ2-3, with 12 bases that match TRBD2. The trim removed 0 bases at V and 8 bases at J, leaving 9 bases unmatched. Germline V gene sequence: CDR1 SGHTA, CDR2 FQGNSA. CDR3 length: 17 residues. The CDR3 reads CASSLAPGASGGGTQYF. The CDR3 bases are TGTGCCAGCAGCTTAGCCCCAGGGGCTAGCGGGGGGGGTACGCAGTATTTT.

The table lists this clonotype with a count of one. The chain is built from TRBV12-3 or TRBV12-4 and TRBJ2-7, with a tentative D call TRBD2 (6 bases). The J call may be wrong; the DNA end is better matched by TRBJ2-5. The CDR3 sequence is 16 residues long. The CDR3 coding sequence is TGTGCCAGCAGTTTATTCGGGGGAAGGGTTAGGGAGACCCAGTACTTC. Translation: CASSLFGGRVRETQYF.

The chain joins TRBV5-1 to TRBJ2-5; the match to TRBD2 covers 13 bases. V gave up 4 bases and J gave up 4 bases; unmatched junction bases: 4. The CDR3 has 15 amino acids. CDR1 and CDR2 from the germline V gene are SGHRS and YFSETQ. The CDR3 protein is CASSQGLAGLETQYF. The CDR3, as DNA: TGCGCCAGCAGCCAGGGACTAGCGGGGCTAGAGACCCAGTACTTC.

The table lists this clonotype with many counts. This sequence joins TRBV4-1 and TRBJ2-7, with a possible D match to TRBD2 (5 bases). Germline CDR1 reads MGHRA; CDR2 reads YSYEKL. The V gene lost 0 bases and the J gene lost 3 bases, with 12 bases spanning the gap. The CDR3 runs to 15 residues. CDR3 nucleotide sequence: TGCGCCAGCAGCCAAGATCGGGGTGTTAGCTACGAGCAGTACTTC. Amino acid sequence: CASSQDRGVSYEQYF.

This rearrangement joins TRBV2 to TRBJ1-4, with D maybe TRBD1 (6 bases). The V end was cut by 8 bases, the J end by 7 bases, with 17 bases between. Germline V gives CDR1 SNHLY, CDR2 FYNNEI. There are 14 residues in the CDR3. CDR3 in amino acids: CASLAPGAGEKLFF. In nucleotides, the CDR3 is TGTGCCAGCTTGGCCCCAGGGGCTGGTGAAAAACTGTTTTTT.

The chain is built from TRBV7-2 and TRBJ2-5, with D perhaps given as TRBD1 or TRBD2 (6 bases each). Germline CDR1 SGHTA, CDR2 FQGNSA. The CDR3 length is 18 residues. Deletions cut 1 base from V and 3 bases from J, with 21 bases between. CDR3 sequence reads: CASSLGGLRDLVEETQYF. The CDR3 DNA is TGTGCCAGCAGCTTAGGGGGGCTCCGGGACTTAGTAGAAGAGACCCAGTACTTC. Full variable domain (missing parts from reference TRBV7-2 and TRBJ2-5): GAGVSQSPSNKVTEKGKDVELRCDPISGHTALYWYRQSLGQGLEFLIYFQGNSAPDKSGLPSDRFSAERTGGSVSTLTIQRTQQEDSAVYLCASSLGGLRDLVEETQYFGPGTRLLVL.

This clonotype has more than one count but fewer than ten. The chain combines TRBV6-5 with TRBJ2-1; the D call may be TRBD1 or TRBD2 (5 bases each). Germline V gene data show CDR1 as MNHEY and CDR2 as SVGAGI. The germline V and J ends were trimmed by 3 bases and 6 bases, with 9 bases remaining between them. The CDR3 loop spans 13 amino acids. The CDR3 DNA follows: TGTGCCAGCAGTTATGGGGGATCCAATGAGCAGTTCTTC. Translated, it gives CASSYGGSNEQFF.

The chain uses TRBV5-1 and TRBJ2-1; maybe TRBD2 (5 bases). Trimming stripped 4 bases from V and 5 bases from J, with 13 bases between. Germline V gene lookup returns CDR1 SGHRS and CDR2 YFSETQ. The CDR3 has 14 residues. For the CDR3, the DNA is TGCGCCAGCAGCGCCCAACAAGCGGACAATGAGCAGTTCTTC. This codes for CASSAQQADNEQFF.

The chain combines TRBV20-1 with TRBJ1-5; D might be TRBD1 (6 bases). The CDR3 is 17 amino acids. Trimming took 1 base from V and 4 from J, leaving 20 bases between them. The germline CDR1 and CDR2 sequences are DFQATT and SNEGSKA (reference sequence). DNA of the CDR3: TGCAGTGCTAGAGTAAGCGCAGGGACACCTACAAATCAGCCCCAGCATTTT. Translated: CSARVSAGTPTNQPQHF.